Shown below are 18 T cell receptor beta chains from a single sample sequenced in a study of T cells in Graves' hyperthyroidism and ophthalmopathy. Amplified TCR beta CDR3 regions came from RNA transcripts. The HTBI primer set was used in a first-round RT-PCR of the TCR CDR3. MiXCR, applied by TCRdb to the multiplex PCR reads, yields one record per CDR3 protein. The table has around 360,000 distinct CDR3 sequences, 12% to 15% seen once. The sample comprised blood. The receptors derive from an older woman with Graves' ophthalmopathy.

There are many counts of this clonotype. The chain has TRBV28 and TRBJ2-5; 7 positions agree with TRBD1. CDR1 is MDHEN and CDR2 is SYDVKM in the germline V gene. With 5 bases clipped from V and 2 bases from J, the junction kept 8 bases outside the gene matches. The CDR3 runs 15 residues. As DNA, the CDR3 is TGTGCCAGCAGTCCGGACAGGTCGCATCAAGAGACCCAGTACTTC. Its translation is CASSPDRSHQETQYF.

The rearrangement uses TRBV27 and TRBJ2-3, with 14 bases aligning to TRBD2. Looked up from germline, CDR1 is MNHEY and CDR2 is SMNVEV (reference sequence). This CDR3 comprises 17 residues. The V segment lost 8 bases and the J segment 4 bases; nucleotides outside the gene matches: 11. The CDR3 coding sequence is TGTGCCAGCGGAAAGGGACTAGCGGGAGAAGGCGCAGATACGCAGTATTTT. Protein product: CASGKGLAGEGADTQYF.

This clonotype was seen ten or more times. The V gene is TRBV15, the J gene TRBJ2-2; possible D gene TRBD2, 5 bases. With 4 bases removed from V and 7 bases from J, the gap between germline ends came to 10 bases. The germline V gene has CDR1 LNHNV and CDR2 YYDKDF (reference sequence). CDR3 length: 13 amino acids. CDR3 nucleotide sequence: TGTGCCACCAGCATCGACGGGGTCGGGGAGCTGTTTTTT. Its translation is CATSIDGVGELFF.

This sequence joins TRBV28 and TRBJ1-4, with unresolved D. Between the trimmed V and J ends, which lost 1 base and 0 bases, there was a span of 18 bases. The germline CDR1 and CDR2 sequences are MDHEN and SYDVKM. This CDR3 is 19 amino acids long. The DNA for the CDR3 is TGTGCCAGCAGTTTATCTAGTATCGGGGTTGGTGCAACTAATGAAAAACTGTTTTTT. Protein product: CASSLSSIGVGATNEKLFF.

With regard to this clonotype: This may be a read error: a much more frequent sequence differs by one nucleotide. V usage is TRBV13 and J usage is TRBJ2-3, with 9 bases identical to TRBD1. From germline, CDR1 is PRHDT and CDR2 FYEKMQ (reference sequence). This CDR3 spans 14 amino acids. CDR3 residues: CACSSGQGPDTQYF. The CDR3 region has the DNA TGTGCCTGCAGCTCTGGACAGGGGCCAGATACGCAGTATTTT.

V usage is TRBV20-1 and J usage is TRBJ1-5; weak D call: TRBD1 (6 bases). Germline lookup yields CDR1 DFQATT and CDR2 SNEGSKA (reference sequence). V dropped 5 bases and J dropped 2 bases, with 13 bases sitting between them. The CDR3 spans 14 residues. The CDR3 protein is CSALGQLRNQPQHF. The DNA for the CDR3 is TGCAGTGCTCTAGGACAGCTTCGCAATCAGCCCCAGCATTTT.

V usage is TRBV28 and J usage is TRBJ2-2; 8 nucleotides line up with TRBD2. CDR1 is MDHEN and CDR2 is SYDVKM in the germline V gene. Losses at the gene ends were 3 bases for V and 1 base for J; bases not matched to a gene: 1. This CDR3 is built from 15 residues. This chain's CDR3 is CASSFTSGNTGELFF. The DNA for the CDR3 is TGTGCCAGCAGTTTCACTAGCGGGAACACCGGGGAGCTGTTTTTT.

This clonotype appeared many times. The chain employs TRBV11-2 and TRBJ2-7; weak D call: TRBD2 (5 bases). The germline V gene encodes CDR1 SGHAT and CDR2 FQNNGV. This CDR3 has 16 residues. Trimming stripped 0 bases from V and 2 bases from J, with 14 bases between. Written as DNA, the CDR3 is TGTGCCAGCAGCTTAGATTACAGCGGAGACACCTACGAGCAGTACTTC. As protein: CASSLDYSGDTYEQYF. Based on the CDR3 plus reference TRBV11-2 and TRBJ2-7, the full variable domain is EAGVAQSPRYKIIEKRQSVAFWCNPISGHATLYWYQQILGQGPKLLIQFQNNGVVDDSQLPKDRFSAERLKGVDSTLKIQPAKLEDSAVYLCASSLDYSGDTYEQYFGPGTRLTVT.

This clonotype was counted at least ten times. The chain carries TRBV5-6 and TRBJ2-7, with TRBD2 identical over 10 bases. Looked up from germline, CDR1 is SGHDT and CDR2 is YYEEEE. Trimming at V came to 5 bases and at J to 3 bases, leaving 5 bases not matched to a gene. The CDR3 consists of 14 residues. As DNA, the CDR3 is TGTGCCAGCAGACTCCTAGCGGGAGTCTACGAGCAGTACTTC. It codes for CASRLLAGVYEQYF.

The chain combines TRBV6-6 with TRBJ1-2; possibly TRBD1 for D (5 bases). Germline-derived CDR1 and CDR2 are MNHNY and SVGAGI (reference sequence). V was trimmed by 2 bases and J by 0 bases, leaving 13 bases between them. The CDR3 is 16 amino acids. The CDR3 region is CASSYRGAGANYGYTF. DNA for the CDR3: TGTGCCAGCAGTTACCGCGGGGCCGGGGCTAACTATGGCTACACCTTC.

V and J are TRBV20-1 and TRBJ2-3, with 11 bases matching TRBD2. The germline V gene has CDR1 DFQATT and CDR2 SNEGSKA (reference sequence). V trimming: 5 bases; J trimming: 0 bases; junction bases outside the gene matches: 7. The CDR3 sequence is 16 residues long. CDR3 residues: CSAPSRTSGSTDTQYF. DNA of the CDR3: TGCAGTGCTCCCTCCCGGACTAGCGGGAGCACAGATACGCAGTATTTT.

This clonotype was detected ten times or more. The chain uses TRBV12-3 or TRBV12-4 and TRBJ2-1, with TRBD2 matching 12 bases. Unmatched junction bases numbered 9, after V lost 5 bases and J lost 4 bases. CDR3 length: 17 residues. The CDR3 coding sequence is TGTGCCAGCAGTCCCTCCGGGACTAGCGGGCGTTACAATGAGCAGTTCTTC. It is translated as CASSPSGTSGRYNEQFF.

This clonotype was counted many times. The chain carries TRBV28 and TRBJ1-1; D call uncertain. Per the germline V gene, CDR1 is MDHEN and CDR2 is SYDVKM. The CDR3 length is 14 residues. V lost 5 bases to trimming and J lost 9 bases, with 19 bases between them. This CDR3 is CASSPAARATKAFF. CDR3 bases: TGTGCCAGCAGTCCTGCCGCCAGAGCAACCAAAGCTTTCTTT.

This clonotype was found many times. V is TRBV6-1 and J is TRBJ1-2; 10 positions agree with TRBD1. Germline V gene lookup returns CDR1 MNHNS and CDR2 SASEGT. The CDR3 loop spans 12 amino acids. V lost 6 bases, J lost 8 bases, and 3 bases stayed unmatched. CDR3 DNA: TGTGCCAGCAGCCGGGACAGGGGAGGCTACACCTTC. It is translated as CASSRDRGGYTF.

This clonotype was detected ten times or more. This sequence joins TRBV11-2 and TRBJ2-7; 7 bases are shared with TRBD2. The CDR3 extends over 15 amino acids. Trimming removed 3 bases from V and 2 bases from J; junction bases left unmatched: 7. Germline CDR1 is SGHAT and CDR2 is FQNNGV. CDR3 region: CASSFERGATYEQYF. CDR3 in DNA: TGTGCCAGCAGCTTTGAGCGGGGAGCGACCTACGAGCAGTACTTC.

This sequence joins TRBV6-1 and TRBJ2-3; a possible D gene is TRBD2 (5 bases). Trimming removed 8 bases at V and 1 base at J, with 13 bases between. Germline-derived CDR1 and CDR2 are MNHNS and SASEGT. There are 14 residues in the CDR3. The CDR3 loop reads CASAGGSGTDTQYF. CDR3 DNA: TGTGCCAGCGCCGGTGGGAGTGGCACAGATACGCAGTATTTT.

This clonotype has more than one count but fewer than ten. Just one base apart from a much larger clone, this may be a read error. V gene TRBV18 combines with J gene TRBJ1-1; 7 nucleotides align to TRBD1. CDR1 is KGHSH and CDR2 is LQKENI in the germline V gene. This CDR3 has 15 residues. The CDR3: CASSPSTGMNTVAFF. The CDR3 bases are TGTGCCAGCTCACCTTCGACAGGGATGAACACTGTAGCTTTCTTT.

The V gene is TRBV28, the J gene TRBJ2-2; tentatively, D is TRBD1 or TRBD2 (5 bases each). The germline V and J ends were trimmed by 3 bases and 6 bases, with 17 bases remaining between them. There are 16 residues in the CDR3. Germline V CDR1 and CDR2: MDHEN, SYDVKM. For the CDR3, the DNA is TGTGCCAGCAGTTTTCGGGGTCGGGGCCGGGCCGGGGAGCTGTTTTTT. Translation gives CASSFRGRGRAGELFF.